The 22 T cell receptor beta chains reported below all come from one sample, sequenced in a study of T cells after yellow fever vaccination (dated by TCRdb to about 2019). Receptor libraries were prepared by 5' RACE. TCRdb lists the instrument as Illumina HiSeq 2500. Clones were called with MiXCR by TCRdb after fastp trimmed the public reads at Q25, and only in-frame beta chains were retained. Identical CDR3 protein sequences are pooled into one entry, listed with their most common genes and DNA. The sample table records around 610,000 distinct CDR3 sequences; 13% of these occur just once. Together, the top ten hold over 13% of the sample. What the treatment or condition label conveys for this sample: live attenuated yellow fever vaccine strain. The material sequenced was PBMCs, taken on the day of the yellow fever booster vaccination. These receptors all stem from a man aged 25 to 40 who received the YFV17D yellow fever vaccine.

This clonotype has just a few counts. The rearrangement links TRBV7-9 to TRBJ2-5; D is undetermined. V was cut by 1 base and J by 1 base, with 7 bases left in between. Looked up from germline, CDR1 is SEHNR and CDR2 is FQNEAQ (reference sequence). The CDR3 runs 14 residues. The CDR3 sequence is CASSLGNSQETQYF. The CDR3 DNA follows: TGTGCCAGCAGCTTAGGTAACAGCCAAGAGACCCAGTACTTC.

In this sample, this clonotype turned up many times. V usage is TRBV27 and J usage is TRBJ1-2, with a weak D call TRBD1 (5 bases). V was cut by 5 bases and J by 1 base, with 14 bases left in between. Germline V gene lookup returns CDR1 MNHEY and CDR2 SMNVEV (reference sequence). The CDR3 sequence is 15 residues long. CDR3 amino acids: CASSARGGDNYGYTF. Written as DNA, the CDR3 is TGTGCCAGCAGTGCCCGGGGGGGGGATAACTATGGCTACACCTTC.

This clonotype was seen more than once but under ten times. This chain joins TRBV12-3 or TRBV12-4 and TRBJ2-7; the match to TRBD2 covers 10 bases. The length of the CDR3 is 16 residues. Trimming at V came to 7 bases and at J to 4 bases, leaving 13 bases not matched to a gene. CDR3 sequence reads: CASTSEAGGLWYEQYF. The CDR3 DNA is TGTGCCAGCACTTCCGAAGCGGGAGGGTTGTGGTACGAGCAGTACTTC.

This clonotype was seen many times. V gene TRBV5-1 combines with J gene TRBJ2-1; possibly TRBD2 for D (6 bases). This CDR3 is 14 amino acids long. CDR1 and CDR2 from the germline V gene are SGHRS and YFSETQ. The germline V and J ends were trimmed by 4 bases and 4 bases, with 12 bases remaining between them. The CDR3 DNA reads TGCGCCAGCAGCGGGGCTAGCGCATACAATGAGCAGTTCTTC. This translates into CASSGASAYNEQFF.

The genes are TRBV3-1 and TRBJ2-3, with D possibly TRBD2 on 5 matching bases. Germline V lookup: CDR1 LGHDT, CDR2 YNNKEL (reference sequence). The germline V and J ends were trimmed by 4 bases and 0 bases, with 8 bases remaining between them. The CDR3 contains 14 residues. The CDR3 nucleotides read TGTGCCAGCAGCCCTCGGACTAGCACAGATACGCAGTATTTT. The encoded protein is CASSPRTSTDTQYF.

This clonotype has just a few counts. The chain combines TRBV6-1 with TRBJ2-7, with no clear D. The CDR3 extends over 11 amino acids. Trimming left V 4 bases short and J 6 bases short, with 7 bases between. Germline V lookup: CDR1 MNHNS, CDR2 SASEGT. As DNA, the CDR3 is TGTGCCAGCAGTGCCAGATTCGAGCAGTACTTC. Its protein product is CASSARFEQYF.

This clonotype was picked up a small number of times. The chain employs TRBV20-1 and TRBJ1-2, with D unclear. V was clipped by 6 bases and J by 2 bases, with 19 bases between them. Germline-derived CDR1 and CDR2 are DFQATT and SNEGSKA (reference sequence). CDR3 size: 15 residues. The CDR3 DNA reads TGCAGTGCCTCTATCGTGTGGGGTTCGAACTATGGCTACACCTTC. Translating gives CSASIVWGSNYGYTF.

The CDR3 sequence is CAWSVITQGTYNEQFF. Here the CDR3 DNA reads TGTGCCTGGAGTGTAATAACGCAGGGTACCTACAATGAGCAGTTCTTC. The V gene is TRBV30, the J gene TRBJ2-1, with D possibly matching TRBD1 (5 bases). Looked up from germline, CDR1 is GTSNPN and CDR2 is SVGIG (reference sequence). This CDR3 comprises 16 residues. V lost 0 bases and J lost 2, with 14 bases in between.

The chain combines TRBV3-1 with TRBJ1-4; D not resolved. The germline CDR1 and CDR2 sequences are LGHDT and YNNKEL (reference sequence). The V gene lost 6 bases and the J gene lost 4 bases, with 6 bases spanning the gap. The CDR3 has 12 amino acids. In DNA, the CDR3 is TGTGCCAGCAGTCCCCTTAATGAAAAACTGTTTTTT. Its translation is CASSPLNEKLFF.

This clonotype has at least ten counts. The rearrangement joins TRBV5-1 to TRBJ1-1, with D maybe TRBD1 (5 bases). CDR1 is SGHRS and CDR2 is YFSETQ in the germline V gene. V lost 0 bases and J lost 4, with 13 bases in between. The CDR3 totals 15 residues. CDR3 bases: TGCGCCAGCAGCTTGGTCGGGGACGGGATCACTGAAGCTTTCTTT. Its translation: CASSLVGDGITEAFF.

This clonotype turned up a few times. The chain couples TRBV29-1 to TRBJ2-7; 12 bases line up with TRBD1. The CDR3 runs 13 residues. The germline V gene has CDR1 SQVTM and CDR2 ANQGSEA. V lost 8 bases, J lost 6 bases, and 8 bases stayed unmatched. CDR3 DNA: TGCAGCACACGTGGGACAGGGGGCGGCGAGCAGTACTTC. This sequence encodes CSTRGTGGGEQYF.

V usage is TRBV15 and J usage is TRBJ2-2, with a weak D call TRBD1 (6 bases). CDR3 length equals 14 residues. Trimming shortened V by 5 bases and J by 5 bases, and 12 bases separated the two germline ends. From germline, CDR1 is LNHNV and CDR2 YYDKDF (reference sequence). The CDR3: CATSPDRKTGELFF. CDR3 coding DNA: TGTGCCACCAGCCCGGACAGAAAGACCGGGGAGCTGTTTTTT.

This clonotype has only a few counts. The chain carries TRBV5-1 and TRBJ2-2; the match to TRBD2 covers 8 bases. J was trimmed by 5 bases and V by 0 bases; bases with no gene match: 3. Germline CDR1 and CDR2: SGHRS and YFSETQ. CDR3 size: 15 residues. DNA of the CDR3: TGCGCCAGCAGCTTGGCCGTAGCGGGGACCGGGGAGCTGTTTTTT. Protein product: CASSLAVAGTGELFF.

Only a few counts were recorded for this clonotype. CDR3 amino acids: CSVGSPGSNEKLFF. The CDR3 DNA follows: TGCAGCGTTGGGTCTCCTGGGTCTAATGAAAAACTGTTTTTT. This chain joins TRBV29-1 and TRBJ1-4; D unresolved. The germline V and J ends were trimmed by 4 bases and 3 bases, with 12 bases remaining between them. The CDR3 has 14 amino acids. Germline V lookup: CDR1 SQVTM, CDR2 ANQGSEA.

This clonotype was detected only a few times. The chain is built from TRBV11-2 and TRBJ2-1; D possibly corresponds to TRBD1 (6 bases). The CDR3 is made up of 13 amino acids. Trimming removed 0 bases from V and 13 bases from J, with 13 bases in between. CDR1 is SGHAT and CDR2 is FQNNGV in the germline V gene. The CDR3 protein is CASSLDPQGIQFF. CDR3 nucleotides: TGTGCCAGCAGCTTAGATCCACAGGGAATACAGTTCTTC.

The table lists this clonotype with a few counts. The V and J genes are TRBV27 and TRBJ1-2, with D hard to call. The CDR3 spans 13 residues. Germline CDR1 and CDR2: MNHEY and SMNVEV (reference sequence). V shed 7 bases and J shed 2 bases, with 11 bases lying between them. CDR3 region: CASKDDGNYGYTF. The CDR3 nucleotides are TGTGCCAGCAAGGATGACGGGAACTATGGCTACACCTTC.

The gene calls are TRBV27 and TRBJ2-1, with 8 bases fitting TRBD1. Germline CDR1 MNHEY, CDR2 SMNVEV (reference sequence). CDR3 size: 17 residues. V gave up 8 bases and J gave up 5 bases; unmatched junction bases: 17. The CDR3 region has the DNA TGTGCCAGCCGAAGCGCAGGGGGCTTGAGGCCCCACAATGAGCAGTTCTTC. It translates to CASRSAGGLRPHNEQFF.

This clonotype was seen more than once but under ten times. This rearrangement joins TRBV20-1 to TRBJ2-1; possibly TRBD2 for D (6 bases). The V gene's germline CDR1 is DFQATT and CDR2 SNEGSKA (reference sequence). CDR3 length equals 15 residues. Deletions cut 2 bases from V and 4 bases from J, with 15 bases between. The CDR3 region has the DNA TGCAGTGCTAGACACTTAGCGGAGGCATACAATGAGCAGTTCTTC. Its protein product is CSARHLAEAYNEQFF.

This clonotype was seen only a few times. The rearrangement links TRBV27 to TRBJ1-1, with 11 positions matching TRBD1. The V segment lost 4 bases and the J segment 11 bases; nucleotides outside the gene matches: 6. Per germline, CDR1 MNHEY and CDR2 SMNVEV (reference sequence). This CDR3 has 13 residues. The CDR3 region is CASSSGQGEGAFF. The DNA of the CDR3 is TGTGCCAGCAGTTCGGGACAGGGGGAGGGGGCTTTCTTT.

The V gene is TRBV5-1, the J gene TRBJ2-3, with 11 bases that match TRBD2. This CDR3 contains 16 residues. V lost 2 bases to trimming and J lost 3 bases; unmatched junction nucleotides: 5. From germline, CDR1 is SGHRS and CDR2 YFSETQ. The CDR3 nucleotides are TGCGCCAGCAGCTTCCAAACTAGCGGGAGTACAGATACGCAGTATTTT. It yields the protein CASSFQTSGSTDTQYF.

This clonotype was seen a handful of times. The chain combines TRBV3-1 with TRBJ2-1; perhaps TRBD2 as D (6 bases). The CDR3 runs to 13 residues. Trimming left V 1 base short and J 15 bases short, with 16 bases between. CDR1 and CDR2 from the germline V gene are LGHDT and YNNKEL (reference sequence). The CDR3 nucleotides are TGTGCCAGCAGCCAAGTCTCTAGCGTAAGTCCGTTCTTC. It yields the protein CASSQVSSVSPFF.

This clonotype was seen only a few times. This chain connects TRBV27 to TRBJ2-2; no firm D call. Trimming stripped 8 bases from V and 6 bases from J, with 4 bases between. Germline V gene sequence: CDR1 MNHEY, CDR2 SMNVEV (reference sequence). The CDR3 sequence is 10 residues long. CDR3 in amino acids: CASRAGELFF. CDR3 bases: TGTGCCAGCCGGGCCGGGGAGCTGTTTTTT.